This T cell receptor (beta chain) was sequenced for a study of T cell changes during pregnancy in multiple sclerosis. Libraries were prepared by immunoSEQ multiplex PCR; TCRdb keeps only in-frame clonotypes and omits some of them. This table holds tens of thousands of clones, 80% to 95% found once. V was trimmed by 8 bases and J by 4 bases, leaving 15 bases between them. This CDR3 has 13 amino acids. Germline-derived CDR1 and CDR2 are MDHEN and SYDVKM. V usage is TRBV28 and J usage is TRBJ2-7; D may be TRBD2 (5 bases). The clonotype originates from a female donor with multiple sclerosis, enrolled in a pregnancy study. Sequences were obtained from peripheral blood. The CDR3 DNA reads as TGTGCCAGCTCATCAGGAGGCCGGTACGAGCAGTACTTC. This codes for CASSSGGRYEQYF.